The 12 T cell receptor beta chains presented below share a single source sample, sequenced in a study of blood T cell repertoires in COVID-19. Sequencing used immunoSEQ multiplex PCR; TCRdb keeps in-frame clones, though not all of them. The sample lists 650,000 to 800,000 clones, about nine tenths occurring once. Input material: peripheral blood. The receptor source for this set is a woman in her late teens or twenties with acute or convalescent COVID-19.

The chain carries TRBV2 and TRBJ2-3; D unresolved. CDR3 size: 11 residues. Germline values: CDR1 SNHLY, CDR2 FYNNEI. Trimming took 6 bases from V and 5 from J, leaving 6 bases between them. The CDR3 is CASSQVDTQYF. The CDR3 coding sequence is TGTGCCAGCAGCCAGGTAGATACGCAGTATTTT.

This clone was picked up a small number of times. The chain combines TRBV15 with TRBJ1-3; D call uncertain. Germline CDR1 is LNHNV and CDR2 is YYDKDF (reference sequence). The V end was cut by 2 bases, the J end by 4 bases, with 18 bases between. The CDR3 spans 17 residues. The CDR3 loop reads CATSRNTQGSRGNTIYF. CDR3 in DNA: TGTGCCACCAGCAGAAATACTCAAGGTAGCCGCGGAAACACCATATATTTT. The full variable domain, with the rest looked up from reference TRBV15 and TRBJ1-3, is DAMVIQNPRYQVTQFGKPVTLSCSQTLNHNVMYWYQQKSSQAPKLLFHYYDKDFNNEADTPDNFQSRRPNTSFCFLDIRSPGLGDTAMYLCATSRNTQGSRGNTIYFGEGSWLTVV.

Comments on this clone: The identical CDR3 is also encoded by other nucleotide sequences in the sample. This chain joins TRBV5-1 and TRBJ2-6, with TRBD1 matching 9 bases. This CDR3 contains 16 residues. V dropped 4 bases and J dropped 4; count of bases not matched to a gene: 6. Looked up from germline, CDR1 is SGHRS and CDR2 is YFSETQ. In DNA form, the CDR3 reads TGCGCCAGCAGCAGGGACAGGGCTTCGGGGGCCAACGTCCTGACTTTC. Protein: CASSRDRASGANVLTF.

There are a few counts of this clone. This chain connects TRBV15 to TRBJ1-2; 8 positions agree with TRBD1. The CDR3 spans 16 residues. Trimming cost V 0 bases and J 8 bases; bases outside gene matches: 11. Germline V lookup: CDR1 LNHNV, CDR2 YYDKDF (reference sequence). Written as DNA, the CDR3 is TGTGCCACCAGCAGAGATCCCCGGACAGGGAATCACGGCTACACCTTC. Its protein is CATSRDPRTGNHGYTF.

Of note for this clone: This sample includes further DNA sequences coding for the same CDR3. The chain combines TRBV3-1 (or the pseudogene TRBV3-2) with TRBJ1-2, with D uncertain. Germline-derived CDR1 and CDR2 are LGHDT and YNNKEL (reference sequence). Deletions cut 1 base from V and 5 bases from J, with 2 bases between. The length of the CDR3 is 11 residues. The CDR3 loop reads CASSQAYGYTF. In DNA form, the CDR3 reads TGTGCCAGCAGCCAAGCATATGGCTACACCTTC.

CDR3 loop: CASSLRGQGAYSNQPQHF. In nucleotides, the CDR3 is TGTGCCAGCAGTTTAAGGGGACAGGGGGCTTATAGCAATCAGCCCCAGCATTTT. The chain recombines TRBV27 with TRBJ1-5, with 12 bases matching TRBD1. J lost 0 bases, V lost 2 bases, and 5 bases had no gene match. Germline CDR1 is MNHEY and CDR2 is SMNVEV (reference sequence). The CDR3 spans 18 residues.

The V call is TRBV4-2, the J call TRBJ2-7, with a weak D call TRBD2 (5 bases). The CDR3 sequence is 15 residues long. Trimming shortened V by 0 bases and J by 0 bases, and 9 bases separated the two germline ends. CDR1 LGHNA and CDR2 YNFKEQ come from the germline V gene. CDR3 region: CASSQDLEVSYEQYF. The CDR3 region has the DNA TGTGCCAGCAGCCAAGATTTGGAGGTCTCCTACGAGCAGTACTTC.

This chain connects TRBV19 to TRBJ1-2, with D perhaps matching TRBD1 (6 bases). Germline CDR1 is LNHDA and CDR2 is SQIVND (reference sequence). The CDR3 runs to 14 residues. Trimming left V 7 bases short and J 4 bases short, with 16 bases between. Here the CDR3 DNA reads TGTGCCAGTATCGGGGTTGGACAGATCTATGGCTACACCTTC. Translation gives CASIGVGQIYGYTF. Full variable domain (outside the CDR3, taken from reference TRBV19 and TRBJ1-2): DGGITQSPKYLFRKEGQNVTLSCEQNLNHDAMYWYRQDPGQGLRLIYYSQIVNDFQKGDIAEGYSVSREKKESFPLTVTSAQKNPTAFYLCASIGVGQIYGYTFGSGTRLTVV.

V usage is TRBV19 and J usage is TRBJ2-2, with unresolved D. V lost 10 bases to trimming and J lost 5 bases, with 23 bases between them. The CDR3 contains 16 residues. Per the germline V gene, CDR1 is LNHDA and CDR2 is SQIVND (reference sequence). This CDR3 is CATRGRFLLGTGELFF. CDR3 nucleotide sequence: TGTGCCACCAGAGGTCGATTTTTGCTCGGGACCGGGGAGCTGTTTTTT. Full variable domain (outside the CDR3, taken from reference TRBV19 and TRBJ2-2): DGGITQSPKYLFRKEGQNVTLSCEQNLNHDAMYWYRQDPGQGLRLIYYSQIVNDFQKGDIAEGYSVSREKKESFPLTVTSAQKNPTAFYLCATRGRFLLGTGELFFGEGSRLTVL.

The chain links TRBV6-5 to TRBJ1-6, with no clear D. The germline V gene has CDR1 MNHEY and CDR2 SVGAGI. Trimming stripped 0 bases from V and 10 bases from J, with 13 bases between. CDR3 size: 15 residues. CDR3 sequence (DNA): TGTGCCAGCAGTTACTCGAGACGGGGAGAATCACCCCTCCACTTT. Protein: CASSYSRRGESPLHF.

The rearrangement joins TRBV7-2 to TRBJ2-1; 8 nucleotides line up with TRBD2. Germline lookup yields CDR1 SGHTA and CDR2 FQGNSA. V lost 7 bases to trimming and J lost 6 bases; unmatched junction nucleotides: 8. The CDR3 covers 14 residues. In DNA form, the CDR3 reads TGTGCCAGCATCTTGGGACTAGAGGGCAATGAGCAGTTCTTC. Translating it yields CASILGLEGNEQFF.

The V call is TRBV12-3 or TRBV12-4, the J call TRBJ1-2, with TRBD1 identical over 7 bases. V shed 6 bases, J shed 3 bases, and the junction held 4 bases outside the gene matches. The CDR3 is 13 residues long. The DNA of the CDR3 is TGTGCCAGCAGATACAGGGGAGACTATGGCTACACCTTC. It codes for CASRYRGDYGYTF.